A selection of T cell receptor beta chains follows, all from one sample in a study of shared clonotypes between healthy human individuals. Assay: immunoSEQ multiplex PCR; the TCRdb copy retains only in-frame clones and omits some. This sample carries over 800,000 clones, almost 95% of them seen once, and the ten largest clones take about 25%. Sequencing was performed on naive CD8+ T cells sorted from blood. Receptors were obtained from a man in his thirties or forties in good health. The CDR3 runs from the conserved cysteine through the conserved F or W. A D gene is named only where the DNA matches it firmly. A row's size may be missing; if present it is once, few, many or a size class.

>.|TRBV5-5|TRBJ2-3|.|15
CASSRGEWSSDTQYF
TGTGCCAGCAGCCGAGGGGAGTGGAGTTCAGATACGCAGTATTTT
>TRBD1|TRBV19|TRBJ2-3|.|16
CASSIRDRGMADTQYF
TGTGCCAGTAGTATCCGGGACAGGGGGATGGCAGATACGCAGTATTTT
>TRBD2|TRBV7-9|TRBJ2-3|few|17
CASSDNELSGNSDTQYF
TGTGCCAGCAGCGATAACGAACTTAGCGGGAACTCAGATACGCAGTATTTT
>TRBD2|TRBV2|TRBJ2-5|few|15
CASSEEREPQETQYF
TGTGCCAGCAGTGAAGAGCGGGAACCTCAAGAGACCCAGTACTTC
>.|TRBV7-2|TRBJ1-4|.|16
CASSLEVGGYNEKLFF
TGTGCCAGCAGCTTAGAGGTTGGGGGTTATAATGAAAAACTGTTTTTT
>.|TRBV5-5|TRBJ1-1|.|15
CASSLVGLWNTEAFF
TGTGCCAGCAGCTTGGTGGGGTTATGGAACACTGAAGCTTTCTTT
>.|TRBV2|TRBJ2-3|.|14
CASSVGRSTDTQYF
TGTGCCAGCAGCGTGGGACGGAGCACAGATACGCAGTATTTT
>.|TRBV27|TRBJ2-5|.|14
CASSLLGEEETQYF
TGTGCCAGCAGTTTATTAGGGGAAGAGGAGACCCAGTACTTC
>TRBD2|TRBV6-5|TRBJ2-7|.|14
CASSYAGGSYEQYF
TGTGCCAGCAGTTACGCGGGGGGATCCTACGAGCAGTACTTC
>TRBD2|TRBV13|TRBJ2-5|once|16
CASSKGLAGDSETQYF
TGTGCCAGCAGCAAGGGACTAGCGGGAGACTCAGAGACCCAGTACTTC
>.|TRBV4-1|TRBJ2-1|.|15
CASSQEPGVRDEQFF
TGCGCCAGCAGCCAAGAGCCAGGGGTGAGGGATGAGCAGTTCTTC
>.|TRBV5-1|TRBJ2-7|.|15
CASSLVPGPSYEQYF
TGCGCCAGCAGCTTGGTACCGGGGCCCTCCTACGAGCAGTACTTC
>TRBD2|TRBV29-1|TRBJ2-1|.|15
CSVEALAGVYNEQFF
TGCAGCGTTGAAGCTCTAGCGGGAGTTTACAATGAGCAGTTCTTC
>.|TRBV27|TRBJ2-1|.|15
CASSSGTKAYNEQFF
TGTGCCAGCAGTTCCGGGACAAAAGCTTACAATGAGCAGTTCTTC
>TRBD1|TRBV27|TRBJ1-2|.|14
CASRMTGASEGYTF
TGTGCCAGCCGTATGACAGGGGCCTCGGAAGGCTACACCTTC
>TRBD2|TRBV27|TRBJ2-7|once|15
CASSSWTSGLYEQYF
TGTGCCAGCAGTTCATGGACTAGCGGGCTCTACGAGCAGTACTTC
>.|TRBV18|TRBJ2-7|.|12
CASSPGAYEQYF
TGTGCCAGCTCACCAGGAGCCTACGAGCAGTACTTC
>TRBD1|TRBV7-6|TRBJ2-7|many|13
CASSSGQNYEQYF
TGTGCCAGCAGCTCGGGACAGAACTACGAGCAGTACTTC
>.|TRBV27|TRBJ2-1|.|13
CASSFNYYNEQFF
TGTGCCAGCAGTTTTAACTACTACAATGAGCAGTTCTTC
>.|TRBV5-1|TRBJ2-1|.|13
CASSPRGGTAQFF
TGCGCCAGCAGCCCGAGAGGAGGGACAGCGCAGTTCTTC
>.|TRBV7-8|TRBJ2-1|once|14
CASSPPGRLNEQFF
TGTGCCAGCAGCCCCCCGGGCAGGCTAAATGAGCAGTTCTTC
>TRBD2|TRBV7-3|TRBJ2-7|.|15
CASSPGLAGAYEQYF
TGTGCCAGCAGCCCGGGACTAGCGGGTGCTTACGAGCAGTACTTC
>TRBD1|TRBV27|TRBJ2-3|.|12
CASSHGTGALYF
TGTGCCAGCAGTCACGGGACAGGGGCTCTGTATTTT
>.|TRBV5-1|TRBJ2-1|.|14
CASSFLGVGDEQFF
TGCGCCAGCAGCTTCCTGGGGGTTGGGGATGAGCAGTTCTTC
>TRBD2|TRBV7-2|TRBJ2-2|.|17
CASSPPGLAVNTGELFF
TGTGCCAGCAGCCCCCCGGGACTAGCGGTGAACACCGGGGAGCTGTTTTTT